This T cell receptor (beta chain) was found in a study of blood T cell repertoires in COVID-19. The protocol was immunoSEQ multiplex PCR, while the TCRdb copy is restricted to in-frame clones and leaves out a portion. Here the sample spans 50,000 to 65,000 clones, about 86% being singletons. The receptor's source is a human donor in a cohort sampled during active COVID-19. Sequencing used peripheral blood.

In nucleotides, the CDR3 is TGTGCCACCAGCAAAAGACAGGGTGACCAGCCCCAGCATTTT. This sequence encodes CATSKRQGDQPQHF. V is TRBV15 and J is TRBJ1-5, with 7 bases fitting TRBD1. Germline V gene sequence: CDR1 LNHNV, CDR2 YYDKDF (reference sequence). This CDR3 contains 14 residues. V dropped 4 bases and J dropped 7; count of bases not matched to a gene: 7. Complete variable domain (other parts from reference TRBV15 and TRBJ1-5): DAMVIQNPRYQVTQFGKPVTLSCSQTLNHNVMYWYQQKSSQAPKLLFHYYDKDFNNEADTPDNFQSRRPNTSFCFLDIRSPGLGDTAMYLCATSKRQGDQPQHFGDGTRLSIL.